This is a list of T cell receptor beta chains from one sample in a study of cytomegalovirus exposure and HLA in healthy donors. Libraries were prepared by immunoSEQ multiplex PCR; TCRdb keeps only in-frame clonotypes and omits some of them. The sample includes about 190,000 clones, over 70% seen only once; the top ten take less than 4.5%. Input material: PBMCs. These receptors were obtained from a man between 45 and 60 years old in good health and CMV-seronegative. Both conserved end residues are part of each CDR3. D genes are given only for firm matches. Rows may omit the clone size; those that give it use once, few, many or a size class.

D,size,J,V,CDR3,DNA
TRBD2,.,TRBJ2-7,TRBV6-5,CASSSLAGSYEQYF,TGTGCCAGCAGTTCACTAGCGGGCTCCTACGAGCAGTACTTC
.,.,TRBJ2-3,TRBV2,CAGWDAGRDTQYF,TGTGCCGGCTGGGACGCCGGGAGAGATACGCAGTATTTT
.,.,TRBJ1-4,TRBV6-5,CASRVSPGTEKLFF,TGTGCCAGCAGGGTTTCTCCGGGAACTGAAAAACTGTTTTTT
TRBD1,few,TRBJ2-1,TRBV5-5,CASINSGGSRGEQFF,TGTGCCAGCATCAATTCTGGGGGCTCCAGGGGGGAGCAGTTCTTC
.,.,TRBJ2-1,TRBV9,CASSAAGKQFF,TGTGCCAGCAGCGCGGCGGGAAAGCAGTTCTTC
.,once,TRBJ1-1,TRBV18,CASSPKLGGSVKNTEAFF,TGTGCCAGCTCCCCAAAACTGGGGGGATCGGTAAAGAACACTGAAGCTTTCTTT
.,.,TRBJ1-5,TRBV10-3,CASTGTRFRGPQHF,TGTGCCTCCACCGGGACACGGTTTCGGGGACCCCAGCATTTT
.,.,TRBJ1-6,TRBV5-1,CASSPGQGLYNSPLHF,TGCGCCAGCAGCCCCGGGCAGGGGCTTTATAATTCACCCCTCCACTTT
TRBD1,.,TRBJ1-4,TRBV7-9,CASSRGQAEKLFF,TGTGCCAGCAGCCGGGGACAGGCGGAAAAACTGTTTTTT
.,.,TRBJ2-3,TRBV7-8,CASSYTDARTDTQYF,TGTGCCAGCAGCTATACAGACGCAAGGACAGATACGCAGTATTTT
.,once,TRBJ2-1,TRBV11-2,CASSLSGSSSYNEQFF,TGTGCCAGCAGCCTGTCAGGGTCCAGCTCCTACAATGAGCAGTTCTTC
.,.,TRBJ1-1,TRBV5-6,CASSLTGSEAFF,TGTGCCAGCAGCTTAACGGGATCGGAAGCTTTCTTT
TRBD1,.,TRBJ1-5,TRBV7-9,CASSQDRTNQPQHF,TGTGCCAGCAGCCAGGACAGGACCAATCAGCCCCAGCATTTT
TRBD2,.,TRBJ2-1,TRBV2,CASSQLAGARSEQFF,TGTGCCAGCAGCCAACTAGCGGGGGCGCGCAGTGAGCAGTTCTTC
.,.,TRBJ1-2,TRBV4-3,CASSQDTSNYGYTF,TGCGCCAGCAGCCAGGACACCTCTAACTATGGCTACACCTTC
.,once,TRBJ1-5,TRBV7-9,CSSSLGDNSNQPQHF,TGTTCCAGCAGCTTAGGAGACAATAGCAATCAGCCCCAGCATTTT
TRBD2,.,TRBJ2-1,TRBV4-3,CASSQEGGIGTPKQFF,TGCGCCAGCAGCCAAGAGGGGGGGATAGGTACCCCTAAGCAGTTCTTC
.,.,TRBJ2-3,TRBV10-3,CAISQGPSTDTQYF,TGTGCCATCAGCCAGGGTCCTTCCACAGATACGCAGTATTTT
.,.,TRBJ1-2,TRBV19,CASSTTQAYGYTF,TGTGCCAGTAGTACAACTCAGGCCTATGGCTACACCTTC
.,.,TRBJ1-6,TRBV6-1,CASSEQVSLGSPLHF,TGTGCCAGCAGCGAACAAGTCTCTCTAGGTTCACCCCTCCACTTT
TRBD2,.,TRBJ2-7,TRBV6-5,CASSYSGGRGEQYF,TGTGCCAGCAGTTATAGCGGGGGGCGGGGCGAGCAGTACTTC
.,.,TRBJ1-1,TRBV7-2,CASSLDAGSTEAFF,TGTGCCAGCAGCTTAGACGCGGGGTCGACTGAAGCTTTCTTT
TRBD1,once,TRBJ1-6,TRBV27,CASSQQGLSSYNSPLHF,TGTGCCAGCAGTCAACAGGGGTTGAGCTCCTATAATTCACCCCTCCACTTT
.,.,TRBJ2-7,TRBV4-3,CASSQGEGTSEQYF,TGCGCCAGCAGCCAAGGCGAAGGGACAAGCGAGCAGTACTTC
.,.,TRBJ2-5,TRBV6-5,CASSYSGGGETQYF,TGTGCCAGCAGTTACTCAGGGGGAGGGGAGACCCAGTACTTC
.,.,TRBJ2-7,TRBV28,CASSPPFRDEQYF,TGTGCCAGCAGCCCTCCTTTCAGGGACGAGCAGTACTTC
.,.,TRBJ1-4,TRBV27,CASSFLGAGEKLFF,TGTGCCAGCAGTTTCCTGGGGGCTGGGGAAAAACTGTTTTTT
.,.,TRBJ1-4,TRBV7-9,CASSLTWGVTNEKLFF,TGTGCCAGCAGCTTAACCTGGGGGGTCACTAATGAAAAACTGTTTTTT
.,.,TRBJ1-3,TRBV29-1,CSVEIYRRSSGNTIYF,TGCAGCGTTGAAATCTACAGAAGAAGCTCAGGAAACACCATATATTTT
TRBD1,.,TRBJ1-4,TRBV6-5,CASRRASGGEKLFF,TGTGCCAGCAGACGGGCCTCAGGGGGTGAAAAACTGTTTTTT
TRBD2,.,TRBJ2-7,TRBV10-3,CAISSIGLAGDYEQYF,TGTGCCATCAGTTCCATCGGACTAGCGGGGGACTACGAGCAGTACTTC
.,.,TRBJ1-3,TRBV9,CASSETDFSGNTIYF,TGTGCCAGCAGCGAAACGGACTTTTCAGGAAACACCATATATTTT
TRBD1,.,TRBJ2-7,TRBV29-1,CSVTGEGEQYF,TGCAGCGTTACAGGGGAAGGCGAGCAGTACTTC
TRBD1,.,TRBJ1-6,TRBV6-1,CASSAGQPSPLHF,TGTGCCAGCAGCGCGGGACAGCCATCACCCCTCCACTTT
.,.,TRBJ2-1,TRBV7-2,CASSFGSNNEQFF,TGTGCCAGCAGCTTCGGTTCCAACAATGAGCAGTTCTTC
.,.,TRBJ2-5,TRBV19,CASQFGRGVGETQYF,TGTGCCAGTCAGTTCGGCAGGGGAGTCGGTGAGACCCAGTACTTC
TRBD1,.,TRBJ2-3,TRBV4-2,CASSPWTGEDTQYF,TGTGCCAGCAGCCCTTGGACAGGGGAAGATACGCAGTATTTT
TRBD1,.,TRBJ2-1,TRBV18,CASSTGQGEYNEQFF,TGTGCCAGCTCCACGGGACAGGGGGAATACAATGAGCAGTTCTTC
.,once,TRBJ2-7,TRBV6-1,CAGSSEDGHAEQYF,TGTGCCGGTTCTTCAGAGGACGGACACGCCGAGCAGTACTTC
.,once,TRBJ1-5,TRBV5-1,CASSLGTPGQPQHF,TGCGCCAGCAGCTTAGGGACACCGGGGCAGCCCCAGCATTTT
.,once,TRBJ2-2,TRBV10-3,CAISALSNTGELFF,TGTGCCATCAGTGCACTATCAAACACCGGGGAGCTGTTTTTT
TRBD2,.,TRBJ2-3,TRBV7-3,CASSLGRRASGGNTQYF,TGTGCCAGCAGCTTAGGCCGCAGGGCTAGCGGGGGGAATACGCAGTATTTT
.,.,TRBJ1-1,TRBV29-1,CSVADTEAFF,TGCAGCGTAGCCGACACTGAAGCTTTCTTT
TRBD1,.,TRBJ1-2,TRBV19,CASSPTGTAGYTF,TGTGCCAGTAGTCCGACAGGGACGGCGGGCTACACCTTC
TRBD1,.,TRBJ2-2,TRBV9,CASSPDRDTGELFF,TGTGCCAGCAGCCCGGACAGGGACACCGGGGAGCTGTTTTTT
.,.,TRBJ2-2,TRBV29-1,CSVEPGHLTGELFF,TGCAGCGTTGAACCCGGACACCTCACCGGGGAGCTGTTTTTT
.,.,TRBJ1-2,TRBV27,CASSLAGITNYGYTF,TGTGCCAGCAGTTTAGCGGGGATTACTAACTATGGCTACACCTTC
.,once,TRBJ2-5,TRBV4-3,CASSQDGAALGETQYF,TGCGCCAGCAGCCAAGATGGGGCAGCATTAGGGGAGACCCAGTACTTC
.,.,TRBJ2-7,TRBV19,CASSPPLTVGGYEQYF,TGTGCCAGTAGTCCCCCGCTTACGGTAGGGGGCTACGAGCAGTACTTC
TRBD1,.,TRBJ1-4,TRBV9,CASSGRDSNEKLFF,TGTGCCAGCAGCGGCCGGGACAGCAATGAAAAACTGTTTTTT
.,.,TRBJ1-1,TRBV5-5,CASSFGFTEAFF,TGTGCCAGCAGCTTCGGGTTCACTGAAGCTTTCTTT
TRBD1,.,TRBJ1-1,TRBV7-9,CASSLRQGVAFF,TGTGCCAGCAGCTTGCGGCAGGGGGTAGCTTTCTTT
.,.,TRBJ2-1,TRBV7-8,CASSPVGPPYNEQFF,TGTGCCAGCAGCCCAGTGGGGCCTCCCTACAATGAGCAGTTCTTC